One and the same sample provided the 30 T cell receptor beta chains below, sequenced in a study of PD-1 blockade in classical Hodgkin lymphoma. Every patient was affected by relapse after autologous stem cell transplantation, while exposure to brentuximab vedotin was not uniform. Some clones are missing from TCRdb's copy, which holds only in-frame ones; the method was immunoSEQ multiplex PCR. The repertoire includes fewer than 100,000 clones, around 86% of them detected once, and 20% to 25% sits in the top ten. This specimen was peripheral blood mononuclear cells (PBMCs), taken at baseline. These receptors all come from a human donor with classical Hodgkin lymphoma.

V is TRBV27 and J is TRBJ1-1; the D gene is possibly TRBD1 (5 bases). The CDR3 contains 14 residues. The germline V gene has CDR1 MNHEY and CDR2 SMNVEV (reference sequence). Trimming took off 5 bases at V and 1 base at J, with 11 bases between the two ends. The CDR3 here is CASSLGTANTEAFF. The CDR3 bases are TGTGCCAGCAGTCTTGGGACGGCGAACACTGAAGCTTTCTTT.

The chain links TRBV19 to TRBJ2-3; 12 bases fit TRBD2. Germline V gene lookup returns CDR1 LNHDA and CDR2 SQIVND (reference sequence). The V and J ends lost 6 bases and 0 bases, in that order; junction bases with no gene match: 7. This CDR3 has 17 amino acids. CDR3 in amino acids: CASRTSGRLMSTDTQYF. CDR3 coding DNA: TGTGCCAGTAGGACTAGCGGGAGACTAATGAGCACAGATACGCAGTATTTT.

The genes are TRBV10-2 and TRBJ2-5; 11 bases map to TRBD2. With 4 bases clipped from V and 4 bases from J, the junction kept 2 bases outside the gene matches. Germline CDR1 WSHSY, CDR2 SAAADI. CDR3 length: 14 amino acids. CDR3 coding DNA: TGCGCCAGCAGTGCTGGACTAGCGGGAGAGACCCAGTACTTC. This codes for CASSAGLAGETQYF.

The chain employs TRBV6-1 and TRBJ2-7, with a weak D call TRBD1 (5 bases). Germline CDR1 MNHNS, CDR2 SASEGT. Deletions cut 2 bases from V and 0 bases from J, with 8 bases between. This CDR3 is built from 14 residues. The CDR3 loop is CASSELDSSYEQYF. The CDR3 region has the DNA TGTGCCAGCAGTGAACTAGACAGCTCCTACGAGCAGTACTTC.

This clone was observed once. The CDR3 reads CAWSVHRELFF. The CDR3 region has the DNA TGTGCCTGGAGTGTACATAGGGAGCTGTTTTTT. The chain employs TRBV30 and TRBJ2-2; D remains unclear. This CDR3 contains 11 residues. Germline V gene lookup returns CDR1 GTSNPN and CDR2 SVGIG (reference sequence). The V and J ends lost 0 bases and 9 bases respectively, with 5 bases between them.

The CDR3 here is CASRGGSSYEQYF. CDR3 DNA sequence: TGTGCCAGCAGAGGCGGGAGCTCCTACGAGCAGTACTTC. This chain uses TRBV27 with TRBJ2-7; 7 bases map to TRBD2. Per germline, CDR1 MNHEY and CDR2 SMNVEV (reference sequence). There are 13 residues in the CDR3. Trimming removed 6 bases from V and 0 bases from J; junction bases left unmatched: 2.

The count of this clone is one. V usage is TRBV5-5 and J usage is TRBJ1-5; tentatively, D is TRBD1 (6 bases). The V end was cut by 5 bases, the J end by 7 bases, with 16 bases between. The CDR3 runs 14 residues. The germline V gene encodes CDR1 SGHKS and CDR2 YYEKEE (reference sequence). CDR3 coding DNA: TGTGCCAGCAGTTTACAGGGTGAGGGGCAGCCCCAGCATTTT. Its translation: CASSLQGEGQPQHF.

This chain links TRBV7-9 with TRBJ2-5; 13 bases align to TRBD2. V was pared by 5 bases and J by 2 bases, with 5 bases of the junction left unmatched. CDR1 SEHNR and CDR2 FQNEAQ come from the germline V gene (reference sequence). CDR3 size: 16 residues. In DNA, the CDR3 is TGTGCCAGCAGCCCAGGACTAGCGGGAGTACAAGAGACCCAGTACTTC. This encodes CASSPGLAGVQETQYF.

This chain connects TRBV7-9 to TRBJ1-4; D may be TRBD1 (6 bases). From germline, CDR1 is SEHNR and CDR2 FQNEAQ (reference sequence). The CDR3 covers 15 residues. V was clipped by 5 bases and J by 4 bases, with 14 bases between them. The CDR3 nucleotides read TGTGCCAGCAGCCCTACAGGGACCCATAATGAAAAACTGTTTTTT. Protein product: CASSPTGTHNEKLFF.

J is TRBJ1-6 and V is TRBV18, with D tentatively TRBD1 (6 bases). V was cut by 3 bases and J by 12 bases, with 15 bases left in between. CDR1 and CDR2 from the germline V gene are KGHSH and LQKENI. The CDR3 runs to 14 residues. The CDR3 is CASSPGDIGGPLHF. CDR3 DNA: TGTGCCAGCTCACCGGGGGACATCGGTGGACCCCTCCACTTT.

This chain uses TRBV4-3 with TRBJ2-7; D not resolved. V shed 3 bases and J shed 3 bases, with 9 bases lying between them. CDR1 and CDR2 from the germline V gene are LGHNA and YSLEER. This CDR3 contains 13 residues. The CDR3 DNA is TGCGCCAGCAGCCAGGCACTTGGCTACGAGCAGTACTTC. Residues: CASSQALGYEQYF.

This clone occurred once. The CDR3 is CASSSNSAGNTIYF. CDR3 nucleotides: TGTGCCAGCAGCTCGAACAGCGCTGGAAACACCATATATTTT. This rearrangement joins TRBV7-9 to TRBJ1-3; no firm D call. Trimming cost V 4 bases and J 2 bases, with 9 bases left between them. Germline CDR1 is SEHNR and CDR2 is FQNEAQ (reference sequence). The CDR3 spans 14 residues.

The chain carries TRBV2 and TRBJ2-2; weak D call: TRBD2 (6 bases). The CDR3 contains 17 residues. V lost 5 bases and J lost 6, with 22 bases in between. Germline V gives CDR1 SNHLY, CDR2 FYNNEI. The CDR3 is CASSPNLLASFPGELFF. For the CDR3, the DNA is TGTGCCAGCAGTCCTAACCTACTAGCTTCATTCCCCGGGGAGCTGTTTTTT.

The V and J genes are TRBV19 and TRBJ2-5; 7 bases line up with TRBD2. Germline V gene sequence: CDR1 LNHDA, CDR2 SQIVND (reference sequence). After removal of 7 bases from V and 5 bases from J, the junction contained 7 bases not matched to a gene. This CDR3 region has 13 residues. The chain's CDR3 is CASTRGSGETQYF. For the CDR3, the DNA is TGTGCCAGTACGCGCGGGAGTGGTGAGACCCAGTACTTC.

The chain is built from TRBV7-9 and TRBJ1-1; maybe TRBD1 (5 bases). CDR1 and CDR2 from the germline V gene are SEHNR and FQNEAQ (reference sequence). This CDR3 region has 12 residues. Between the trimmed V and J ends, which lost 6 bases and 4 bases, there was a span of 9 bases. The CDR3 is CASRIDSTEAFF. In nucleotides, the CDR3 is TGTGCCAGCAGGATAGACAGCACTGAAGCTTTCTTT.

In its sample, this clone was seen once. The chain employs TRBV7-9 and TRBJ2-3; D is unclear. V lost 10 bases, J lost 6 bases, and 17 bases lay in between. Germline V gene data show CDR1 as SEHNR and CDR2 as FQNEAQ (reference sequence). CDR3 length: 13 amino acids. CDR3: CATTLDVRDTQYF. The DNA of the CDR3 is TGTGCCACAACCCTGGATGTCAGGGATACGCAGTATTTT.

V usage is TRBV19 and J usage is TRBJ1-1; no clear D. Germline V gene lookup returns CDR1 LNHDA and CDR2 SQIVND (reference sequence). CDR3 length: 13 amino acids. Deletions cut 9 bases from V and 2 bases from J, with 13 bases between. CDR3 coding DNA: TGTGCCAGCCCAAGGGCGGGAAACACTGAAGCTTTCTTT. It codes for CASPRAGNTEAFF.

In this sample, this clone turned up a few times. The gene calls are TRBV4-1 and TRBJ1-2; no reliable D call. The V end was cut by 0 bases, the J end by 5 bases, with 13 bases between. CDR3 length equals 15 residues. The germline CDR1 and CDR2 sequences are MGHRA and YSYEKL. CDR3 protein: CASSQDQTGGYGYTF. Written as DNA, the CDR3 is TGCGCCAGCAGCCAAGATCAAACCGGCGGTTATGGCTACACCTTC.

The chain joins TRBV28 to TRBJ1-5; TRBD1 aligns across 10 bases. With 8 bases clipped from V and 6 bases from J, the junction kept 13 bases outside the gene matches. CDR1 is MDHEN and CDR2 is SYDVKM in the germline V gene. The CDR3 is 16 amino acids. The CDR3 sequence: CASGTPQDRGAQPQHF. CDR3 sequence (DNA): TGTGCCAGCGGAACCCCCCAGGACAGGGGGGCTCAGCCCCAGCATTTT.

The rearrangement links TRBV6-4 to TRBJ1-2; no reliable D call. Germline V gene sequence: CDR1 MRHNA, CDR2 SNTAGT. Trimming shortened V by 1 base and J by 5 bases, and 8 bases separated the two germline ends. The CDR3 covers 13 residues. In nucleotides, the CDR3 is TGTGCCAGCAGTGACTTGGGAGGGTATGGCTACACCTTC. Protein product: CASSDLGGYGYTF.

This clone was detected only a few times. V usage is TRBV29-1 and J usage is TRBJ1-4; TRBD1 agrees at 7 bases. Looked up from germline, CDR1 is SQVTM and CDR2 is ANQGSEA. The CDR3 has 12 amino acids. The trim removed 7 bases at V and 11 bases at J, leaving 10 bases unmatched. CDR3 sequence reads: CSGAGQTGKLFF. The CDR3 DNA sequence: TGCAGCGGTGCGGGACAGACGGGGAAACTGTTTTTT. The entire variable domain, with the rest obtained from reference TRBV29-1 and TRBJ1-4, is as follows: SAVISQKPSRDICQRGTSLTIQCQVDSQVTMMFWYRQQPGQSLTLIATANQGSEATYESGFVIDKFPISRPNLTFSTLTVSNMSPEDSSIYLCSGAGQTGKLFFGSGTQLSVL.

Written as DNA, the CDR3 is TGTGCCAGCAGTGACGGGTTCTCCAATGAGCAGTTCTTC. This gives the protein CASSDGFSNEQFF. The chain uses TRBV6-4 and TRBJ2-1; D not certain. This CDR3 is built from 13 residues. V was pared by 2 bases and J by 6 bases, with 8 bases between. Per the germline V gene, CDR1 is MRHNA and CDR2 is SNTAGT.

The chain has TRBV16 and TRBJ1-1, with 7 positions matching TRBD1. This CDR3 comprises 14 residues. The germline gives CDR1 KGHSY, CDR2 FQNENV. V was clipped by 4 bases and J by 6 bases; unmatched bases: 8. The CDR3 here is CASSPRQGGAEAFF. For the CDR3, the DNA is TGTGCCAGCAGCCCCCGACAGGGAGGCGCTGAAGCTTTCTTT.

This chain uses TRBV21-1 with TRBJ2-7. TRBV21-1 is a pseudogene. The CDR3 is made up of 13 amino acids. CDR3: CASTGWNFYEQYF. In nucleotides, the CDR3 is TGTGCCAGCACCGGTTGGAATTTCTACGAGCAGTACTTC.

The J gene is TRBJ2-1, the V gene TRBV27, with 9 bases fitting TRBD2. The CDR3 is 16 residues long. The V gene end was trimmed by 6 bases and the J gene end by 0 bases; junction bases not matched to a gene: 6. The germline V gene encodes CDR1 MNHEY and CDR2 SMNVEV (reference sequence). The CDR3 protein is CASSTLAGSSYNEQFF. In DNA, the CDR3 is TGTGCCAGCAGCACACTAGCGGGCAGCTCCTACAATGAGCAGTTCTTC.

This sequence joins TRBV10-3 and TRBJ2-3; D is uncertain. Looked up from germline, CDR1 is ENHRY and CDR2 is SYGVKD. V was shortened by 4 bases and J by 0 bases, with 14 bases between the two germline ends. The CDR3 is 16 residues long. This CDR3 is CAISGRTTSSTDTQYF. The DNA for the CDR3 is TGTGCCATCAGTGGAAGGACCACCTCGAGCACAGATACGCAGTATTTT.

The V gene is TRBV30, the J gene TRBJ2-3; 9 nucleotides line up with TRBD2. Per the germline V gene, CDR1 is GTSNPN and CDR2 is SVGIG (reference sequence). This CDR3 contains 16 residues. The junction had 5 bases not matched to a gene; V was cut back by 1 base and J by 0 bases. As DNA, the CDR3 is TGTGCCTGGAGTGGGCTAGCGGGATTAAGCACAGATACGCAGTATTTT. Translating it yields CAWSGLAGLSTDTQYF.

The chain combines TRBV2 with TRBJ2-1, with D possibly matching TRBD2 (6 bases). There are 15 residues in the CDR3. The V end was cut by 3 bases, the J end by 3 bases, with 12 bases between. Germline CDR1 SNHLY, CDR2 FYNNEI. CDR3 bases: TGTGCCAGCAGTGATAGAAGGAGGGACTACAATGAGCAGTTCTTC. Amino acids: CASSDRRRDYNEQFF.

The CDR3 bases are TGCGCCAGCAGTCCGGGGACATCTGGCTACACCTTC. Its protein is CASSPGTSGYTF. J is TRBJ1-2 and V is TRBV10-2; D might be TRBD1 (6 bases). In germline, CDR1 is WSHSY, CDR2 SAAADI. With 5 bases removed from V and 7 bases from J, the gap between germline ends came to 11 bases. The CDR3 is 12 residues long.

V and J are TRBV5-1 and TRBJ1-1; TRBD1 is a possible D gene (6 bases). V lost 0 bases, J lost 6 bases, and 21 bases lay in between. The CDR3 consists of 17 residues. CDR1 SGHRS and CDR2 YFSETQ come from the germline V gene. CDR3 region: CASSLANFRDRRAEAFF. The CDR3 DNA sequence: TGCGCCAGCAGCTTGGCTAACTTTCGAGACAGGAGGGCTGAAGCTTTCTTT.